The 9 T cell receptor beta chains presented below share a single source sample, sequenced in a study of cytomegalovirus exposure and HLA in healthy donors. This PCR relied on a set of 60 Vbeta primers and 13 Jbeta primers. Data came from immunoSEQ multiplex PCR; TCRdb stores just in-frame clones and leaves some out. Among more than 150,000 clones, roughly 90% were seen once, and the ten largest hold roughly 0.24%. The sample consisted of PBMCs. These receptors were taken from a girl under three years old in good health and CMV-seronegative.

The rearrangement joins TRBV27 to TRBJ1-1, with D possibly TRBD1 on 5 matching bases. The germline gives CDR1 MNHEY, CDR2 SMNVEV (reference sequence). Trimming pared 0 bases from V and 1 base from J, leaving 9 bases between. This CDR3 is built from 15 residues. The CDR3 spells CASSLSWGGNTEAFF. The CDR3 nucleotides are TGTGCCAGCAGTTTATCCTGGGGGGGGAACACTGAAGCTTTCTTT.

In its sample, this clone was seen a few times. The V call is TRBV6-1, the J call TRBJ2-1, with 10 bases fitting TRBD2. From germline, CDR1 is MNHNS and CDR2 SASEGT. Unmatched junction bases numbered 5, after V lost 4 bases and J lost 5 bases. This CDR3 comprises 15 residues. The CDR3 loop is CASSAAGGPHNEQFF. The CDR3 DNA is TGTGCCAGCAGTGCAGCGGGAGGGCCCCACAATGAGCAGTTCTTC.

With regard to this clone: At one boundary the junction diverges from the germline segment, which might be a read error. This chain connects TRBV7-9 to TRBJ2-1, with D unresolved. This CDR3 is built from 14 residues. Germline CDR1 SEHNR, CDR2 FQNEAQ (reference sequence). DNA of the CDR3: TGTTCCAGCAGCCCCCCTCGGGTTTACAATGAGCAGTTCTTC. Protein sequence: CSSSPPRVYNEQFF. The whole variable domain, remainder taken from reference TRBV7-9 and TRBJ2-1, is DTGVSQNPRHKITKRGQNVTFRCDPISEHNRLYWYRQTLGQGPEFLTYFQNEAQLEKSRLLSDRFSAERPKGSFSTLEIQRTEQGDSAMYLCSSSPPRVYNEQFFGPGTRLTVL.

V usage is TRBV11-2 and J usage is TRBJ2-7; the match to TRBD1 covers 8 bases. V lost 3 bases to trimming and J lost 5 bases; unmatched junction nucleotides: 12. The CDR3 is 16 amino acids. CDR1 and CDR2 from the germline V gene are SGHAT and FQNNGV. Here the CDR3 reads CASSFGGTGVSHEQYF. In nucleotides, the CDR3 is TGTGCCAGCAGCTTTGGGGGGACAGGAGTTAGCCACGAGCAGTACTTC.

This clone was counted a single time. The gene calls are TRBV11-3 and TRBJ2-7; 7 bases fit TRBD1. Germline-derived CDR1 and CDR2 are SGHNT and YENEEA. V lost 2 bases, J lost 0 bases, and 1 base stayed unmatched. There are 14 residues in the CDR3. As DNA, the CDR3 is TGTGCCAGCAGCTTATCAGGGGGCTCCTACGAGCAGTACTTC. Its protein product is CASSLSGGSYEQYF.

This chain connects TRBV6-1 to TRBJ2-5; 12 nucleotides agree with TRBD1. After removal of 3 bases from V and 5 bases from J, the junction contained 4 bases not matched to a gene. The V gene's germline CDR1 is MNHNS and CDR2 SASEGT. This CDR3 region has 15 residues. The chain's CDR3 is CASSDRDRGLETQYF. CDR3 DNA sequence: TGTGCCAGCAGTGACCGGGACAGGGGGCTGGAGACCCAGTACTTC.

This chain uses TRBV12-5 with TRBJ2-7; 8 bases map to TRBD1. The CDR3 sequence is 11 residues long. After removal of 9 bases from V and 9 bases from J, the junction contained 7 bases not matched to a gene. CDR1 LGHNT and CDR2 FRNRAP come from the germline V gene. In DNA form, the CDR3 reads TGTGCTAGCCAAAAACAGGGGGGGCAGTACTTC. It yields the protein CASQKQGGQYF.

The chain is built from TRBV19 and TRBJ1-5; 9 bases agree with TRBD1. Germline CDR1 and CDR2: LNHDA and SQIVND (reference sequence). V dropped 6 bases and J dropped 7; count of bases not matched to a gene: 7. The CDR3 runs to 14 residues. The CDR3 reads CASRGQGNRQPQHF. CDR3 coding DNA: TGTGCCAGTAGGGGACAGGGTAACCGCCAGCCCCAGCATTTT.

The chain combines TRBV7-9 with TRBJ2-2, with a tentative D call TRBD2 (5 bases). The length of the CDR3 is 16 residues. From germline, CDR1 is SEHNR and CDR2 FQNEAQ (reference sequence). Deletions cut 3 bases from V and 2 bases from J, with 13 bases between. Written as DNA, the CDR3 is TGTGCCAGCAGCTTTTTAGCGTGGGGAAACACCGGGGAGCTGTTTTTT. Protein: CASSFLAWGNTGELFF.